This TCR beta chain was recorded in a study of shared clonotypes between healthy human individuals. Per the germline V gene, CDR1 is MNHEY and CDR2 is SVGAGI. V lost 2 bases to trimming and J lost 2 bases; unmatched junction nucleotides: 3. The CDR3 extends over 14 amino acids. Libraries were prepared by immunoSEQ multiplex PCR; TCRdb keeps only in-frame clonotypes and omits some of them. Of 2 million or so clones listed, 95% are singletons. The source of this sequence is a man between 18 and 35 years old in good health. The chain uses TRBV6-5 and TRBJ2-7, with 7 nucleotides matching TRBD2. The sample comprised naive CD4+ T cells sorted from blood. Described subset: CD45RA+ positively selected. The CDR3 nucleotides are TGTGCCAGCAGTTACGGGGAGGGTGCCTACGAGCAGTACTTC. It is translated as CASSYGEGAYEQYF.